Shown below are 25 T cell receptor beta chains from a single sample sequenced in a study of T cell responses to AZD1222 COVID-19 vaccine. Sequencing was performed with immunoSEQ multiplex PCR; in TCRdb, only in-frame clones are kept and a portion is missing. The data contain approximately 150,000 clones, about 91% of them singletons. The material sequenced was peripheral blood, taken on day 0 of MenACWY control vaccination. The origin of the receptors is an adult in good health.

The chain uses TRBV4-1 and TRBJ1-4; TRBD1 aligns across 12 bases. The CDR3 sequence is 16 residues long. V shed 1 base, J shed 7 bases, and the junction held 4 bases outside the gene matches. Germline loops: CDR1 MGHRA, CDR2 YSYEKL. The CDR3 DNA reads as TGCGCCAGCAGCCAAGTTCCGGGACAGGGGGCTGAAAAACTGTTTTTT. This encodes CASSQVPGQGAEKLFF.

J is TRBJ2-6 and V is TRBV2; 7 positions agree with TRBD2. This CDR3 spans 16 amino acids. CDR1 and CDR2 from the germline V gene are SNHLY and FYNNEI. The ends lost 8 bases at V and 4 bases at J; junction bases unmatched: 11. The CDR3 DNA sequence: TGTGCCAGCGGAGGGGCGGGAGTGAGAGGGGCCAACGTCCTGACTTTC. Its protein is CASGGAGVRGANVLTF.

This clone was recorded once. The gene calls are TRBV14 and TRBJ1-1; tentatively, D is TRBD1 (5 bases). The ends were cut back, 4 bases at V and 4 bases at J, with 22 bases in the middle. Germline assignment: CDR1 SGHDN and CDR2 FVKESK. The CDR3 spans 17 residues. The CDR3 loop is CASSRFTGGGAPTEAFF. The CDR3 region has the DNA TGTGCCAGCAGCCGATTTACAGGTGGTGGGGCCCCCACTGAAGCTTTCTTT.

This sequence joins TRBV6-5 and TRBJ1-2; 11 positions match TRBD1. Germline V gene data show CDR1 as MNHEY and CDR2 as SVGAGI. This CDR3 has 15 amino acids. Losses at the gene ends were 5 bases for V and 1 base for J; bases not matched to a gene: 3. The CDR3 DNA reads as TGTGCCAGCAGTCGGACAGGGGGCGATAACTATGGCTACACCTTC. Its translation: CASSRTGGDNYGYTF.

The V and J genes are TRBV19 and TRBJ2-2; D is possibly TRBD1 (6 bases). The CDR3 has 12 amino acids. The ends were cut back, 10 bases at V and 4 bases at J, with 10 bases in the middle. The germline V gene encodes CDR1 LNHDA and CDR2 SQIVND (reference sequence). In DNA, the CDR3 is TGTGCCACCAGGGGCGGCACCGGGGAGCTGTTTTTT. It encodes CATRGGTGELFF. Using reference TRBV19 and TRBJ2-2 for the parts outside the CDR3, the full variable domain is DGGITQSPKYLFRKEGQNVTLSCEQNLNHDAMYWYRQDPGQGLRLIYYSQIVNDFQKGDIAEGYSVSREKKESFPLTVTSAQKNPTAFYLCATRGGTGELFFGEGSRLTVL.

This clone turned up a few times. The gene calls are TRBV18 and TRBJ2-1; 11 positions agree with TRBD1. CDR3 length equals 15 residues. Trimming removed 6 bases from V and 6 bases from J; junction bases left unmatched: 7. CDR1 and CDR2 from the germline V gene are KGHSH and LQKENI. The CDR3 DNA reads TGTGCCAGCTCGCCGGACAGGGGGCGGATCAATGAGCAGTTCTTC. Its protein is CASSPDRGRINEQFF.

This rearrangement joins TRBV2 to TRBJ2-7; no reliable D call. The CDR3 runs 11 residues. Trimming pared 2 bases from V and 3 bases from J, leaving 2 bases between. The V gene's germline CDR1 is SNHLY and CDR2 FYNNEI. CDR3 bases: TGTGCCAGCAGTGAAAACTACGAGCAGTACTTC. Its translation: CASSENYEQYF.

The chain has TRBV6-5 and TRBJ1-1, with a possible D match to TRBD1 (5 bases). Germline CDR1 is MNHEY and CDR2 is SVGAGI. Deletions cut 4 bases from V and 12 bases from J, with 18 bases between. There are 13 residues in the CDR3. CDR3 nucleotides: TGTGCCAGCAGTTCCCCGGGGACTCCGAATTCTTTCTTT. This gives the protein CASSSPGTPNSFF.

V usage is TRBV14 and J usage is TRBJ1-2, with D hard to call. The V and J ends lost 1 base and 4 bases respectively, with 13 bases between them. Germline assignment: CDR1 SGHDN and CDR2 FVKESK. The CDR3 length is 15 residues. The CDR3 loop reads CASSQVRFPTYGYTF. CDR3 bases: TGTGCCAGCAGCCAAGTCCGATTCCCCACCTATGGCTACACCTTC.

CDR3 sequence reads: CASSVGYWETQYF. The CDR3 DNA is TGTGCCAGCAGTGTGGGATATTGGGAGACCCAGTACTTC. V is TRBV25-1 and J is TRBJ2-5; D gene uncertain. V dropped 4 bases and J dropped 5 bases, with 11 bases sitting between them. The length of the CDR3 is 13 residues. Germline-derived CDR1 and CDR2 are MGHDK and SYGVNS.

This clone was detected once. The chain carries TRBV9 and TRBJ2-1; 10 bases fit TRBD2. Germline trimming cut 0 bases from V and 5 bases from J; bases unmatched to any gene: 11. CDR3 length: 18 amino acids. CDR1 and CDR2 (germline): SGDLS, YYNGEE. CDR3 protein: CASSVGPFLAGAHNEQFF. In DNA, the CDR3 is TGTGCCAGCAGCGTAGGACCTTTCCTAGCGGGAGCCCACAATGAGCAGTTCTTC.

The V and J genes are TRBV29-1 and TRBJ2-1; 9 nucleotides line up with TRBD1. CDR3 size: 14 residues. Germline loops: CDR1 SQVTM, CDR2 ANQGSEA. V was clipped by 7 bases and J by 3 bases; unmatched bases: 7. The CDR3 is CSAGQGSFYNEQFF. The CDR3 region has the DNA TGCAGCGCCGGACAGGGGTCCTTCTACAATGAGCAGTTCTTC.

V is TRBV6-1 and J is TRBJ1-2; D uncertain. This CDR3 is built from 15 residues. Germline CDR1 MNHNS, CDR2 SASEGT. Trimming removed 1 base at V and 5 bases at J, with 14 bases between. The DNA for the CDR3 is TGTGCCAGCAGTGAAGGACCCGGACTAACGTATGGCTACACCTTC. It is translated as CASSEGPGLTYGYTF.

The chain recombines TRBV19 with TRBJ1-5; unclear D gene. The CDR3 consists of 14 residues. Germline CDR1 and CDR2: LNHDA and SQIVND (reference sequence). With 1 base removed from V and 5 bases from J, the gap between germline ends came to 9 bases. CDR3 nucleotides: TGTGCCAGTAGTATAGGTGGGCGCTATCAGCCCCAGCATTTT. Its translation is CASSIGGRYQPQHF.

This chain links TRBV28 with TRBJ2-7; D gene ambiguous. This CDR3 is 13 amino acids long. V lost 1 base and J 7 bases, leaving 11 bases between the germline ends. The V gene's germline CDR1 is MDHEN and CDR2 SYDVKM. In DNA, the CDR3 is TGTGCCAGCAGTTTATCCCCAGGTCGGGAGCAGTACTTC. Residues: CASSLSPGREQYF.

This chain uses TRBV7-2 with TRBJ1-1; TRBD1 matches 8 bases. Per germline, CDR1 SGHTA and CDR2 FQGNSA. The CDR3 has 15 amino acids. After removal of 5 bases from V and 0 bases from J, the junction contained 5 bases not matched to a gene. DNA of the CDR3: TGTGCCAGCAGCGCGCAGGGGGCTGTGAACACTGAAGCTTTCTTT. Protein sequence: CASSAQGAVNTEAFF.

This chain links TRBV11-2 with TRBJ2-1; no clear D gene. V gave up 6 bases and J gave up 3 bases, with 9 bases separating them. From germline, CDR1 is SGHAT and CDR2 FQNNGV. The CDR3 contains 13 residues. The CDR3 sequence: CASRRIGYNEQFF. As DNA, the CDR3 is TGTGCCAGCAGACGCATCGGCTACAATGAGCAGTTCTTC.

The V and J genes are TRBV4-3 and TRBJ2-3, with D possibly TRBD2 on 7 matching bases. Germline values: CDR1 LGHNA, CDR2 YSLEER. The CDR3 consists of 16 residues. Trimming took 4 bases from V and 1 from J, leaving 15 bases between them. CDR3 in amino acids: CASSLGGLAGTDTQYF. The CDR3 bases are TGCGCCAGCAGCCTGGGGGGGCTAGCGGGCACAGATACGCAGTATTTT.

The V gene is TRBV5-1, the J gene TRBJ2-6; unclear D gene. There are 16 residues in the CDR3. V lost 1 base and J lost 0, with 8 bases in between. Per germline, CDR1 SGHRS and CDR2 YFSETQ. Written as DNA, the CDR3 is TGCGCCAGCAGCTTGAATTCGGGCTCTGGGGCCAACGTCCTGACTTTC. Protein sequence: CASSLNSGSGANVLTF.

This chain links TRBV7-8 with TRBJ1-2, with 7 bases lining up with TRBD1. V shed 5 bases and J 2 bases; nucleotides not matched to a gene: 8. This CDR3 has 15 amino acids. Germline V gives CDR1 SGHVS, CDR2 FQNEAQ. CDR3 region: CASSPRTGRNYGYTF. In DNA form, the CDR3 reads TGTGCCAGCAGCCCCCGGACAGGCAGAAACTATGGCTACACCTTC. Full variable domain (remainder filled in from reference TRBV7-8 and TRBJ1-2): GAGVSQSPRYKVAKRGQDVALRCDPISGHVSLFWYQQALGQGPEFLTYFQNEAQLDKSGLPSDRFFAERPEGSVSTLKIQRTQQEDSAVYLCASSPRTGRNYGYTFGSGTRLTVV.

The CDR3 spells CASSFVRAYGYTF. DNA of the CDR3: TGTGCCAGCAGTTTTGTCAGAGCCTATGGCTACACCTTC. The rearrangement joins TRBV12-3 or TRBV12-4 to TRBJ1-2; D gene uncertain. V lost 3 bases and J 4 bases, leaving 9 bases between the germline ends. CDR3 length: 13 residues.

This chain uses TRBV9 with TRBJ2-7, with D hard to call. V was cut by 6 bases and J by 5 bases, with 3 bases left in between. Germline V lookup: CDR1 SGDLS, CDR2 YYNGEE. The CDR3 extends over 9 amino acids. The CDR3: CASKNEQYF. DNA for the CDR3: TGTGCCAGCAAAAACGAGCAGTACTTC. The whole variable domain, remainder taken from reference TRBV9 and TRBJ2-7, is DSGVTQTPKHLITATGQRVTLRCSPRSGDLSVYWYQQSLDQGLQFLIQYYNGEERAKGNILERFSAQQFPDLHSELNLSSLELGDSALYFCASKNEQYFGPGTRLTVT.

V gene TRBV11-3 combines with J gene TRBJ2-3; D not resolved. The CDR3 totals 12 residues. The germline V gene has CDR1 SGHNT and CDR2 YENEEA. V lost 7 bases and J lost 0, with 5 bases in between. The CDR3 here is CASTPSTDTQYF. CDR3 sequence (DNA): TGTGCCAGCACCCCCAGCACAGATACGCAGTATTTT.

The chain recombines TRBV19 with TRBJ1-2; D may be TRBD1 (5 bases). Looked up from germline, CDR1 is LNHDA and CDR2 is SQIVND (reference sequence). V lost 5 bases, J lost 4 bases, and 23 bases lay in between. The CDR3 is made up of 17 amino acids. CDR3 loop: CASSQGADIPGGYGYTF. The CDR3 DNA reads as TGTGCCAGTAGTCAAGGCGCTGACATCCCTGGGGGCTATGGCTACACCTTC.

J is TRBJ2-2 and V is TRBV7-9; 11 nucleotides line up with TRBD1. Losses at the gene ends were 5 bases for V and 5 bases for J; bases not matched to a gene: 7. CDR3 length equals 16 residues. Germline-derived CDR1 and CDR2 are SEHNR and FQNEAQ (reference sequence). Here the CDR3 reads CASSPRGDRGTGELFF. The CDR3 bases are TGTGCCAGCAGCCCGAGAGGGGACAGGGGGACCGGGGAGCTGTTTTTT.